The rows below give T cell receptor beta chains drawn from one sample of a study of blood T cells in healthy people across ages. MiXCR, applied by TCRdb to the 5' RACE reads, yields one record per CDR3 protein. The sample contains about 670,000 distinct CDR3 sequences, over 40% of which appear only once. Sequencing was performed on blood. The receptor set was obtained from a man of 80 years or more in good health. Each CDR3 is given without its conserved first and last residue. The D gene is left open where the match is weak.

j_gene	v_gene	d_gene	CDR3aa
TRBJ1-2	TRBV6-1	.	ASSAELIYGYT
TRBJ2-7	TRBV20-1	.	SARDWTESSYEQY
TRBJ2-5	TRBV29-1	TRBD1	SAEHRGRKTQY
TRBJ2-7	TRBV4-3	.	ASSQRGAGSYEQY
.	TRBV28	.	ASRSGRYEQY
TRBJ2-7	TRBV11-2	.	ASSPGVGLSTLYEQY
TRBJ1-4	TRBV5-1	.	ASRSGTTTNEKLF
TRBJ2-3	TRBV24-1	TRBD1	ATSGKGGQGGVDTQY
TRBJ2-1	TRBV6-2/TRBV6-3	TRBD2	ASSYSRGGRFSPEQF
TRBJ1-2	TRBV24-1	.	ATSDPTGLSYGYT
TRBJ2-1	TRBV6-5	TRBD2	ASSYGGGANNEQF
TRBJ2-1	TRBV6-4	TRBD1	ASSGQGGNERF
.	TRBV2	.	ASSVPGREETQY
TRBJ2-3	TRBV12-3/TRBV12-4	TRBD2	ASSRGLAGAPGTDTQY
TRBJ2-1	TRBV4-2	TRBD2	ASIQGTSGDNEQF
TRBJ2-7	TRBV20-1	.	SARSGTRQY
TRBJ2-5	TRBV15	TRBD1	ATSSPGQIQETQY
TRBJ2-1	TRBV5-1	.	ANTWDNKRDEQF
TRBJ2-5	TRBV7-2	TRBD2	ASSSGRRGVGETQY
TRBJ2-7	TRBV20-1	TRBD1	SARLRLGQGYEQY
TRBJ1-2	TRBV12-3/TRBV12-4	.	ASSLSGVMGYGYT
TRBJ2-3	TRBV4-3	.	ASSQDTVDTQY
TRBJ2-5	TRBV4-2	.	ASSQGNREQY
TRBJ2-4	TRBV7-2	TRBD1	ASRGQGAFQY
TRBJ2-3	TRBV11-2	TRBD2	ASSLGSGGNTQY
TRBJ2-5	TRBV11-2	.	ASSLIESGETQY
TRBJ2-7	TRBV6-6	TRBD1	ASSYSSQGASEQY
TRBJ1-2	TRBV29-1	.	SVRRAPPNYGYT
TRBJ2-3	TRBV3-1	TRBD2	ASSQDYSGAQY
TRBJ1-4	TRBV6-5	TRBD1	ASSYDGTGGEKLF
TRBJ2-1	TRBV30	.	AWSVRARGEQF
TRBJ1-2	TRBV28	.	ASSLSQGSYGYT
TRBJ2-2	TRBV20-1	.	SVTEGGASTGELF
TRBJ2-5	TRBV20-1	.	SAIPPGKEETQY
TRBJ2-5	TRBV7-2	TRBD2	ASSLGSGSPTQY
TRBJ2-3	TRBV5-6	.	ASSLYSAYTDTQY
TRBJ2-7	TRBV7-9	.	ASSLAGENYEQY
TRBJ1-2	TRBV6-5	TRBD1	ASSRLVQGGNYGYT
TRBJ2-1	TRBV6-2/TRBV6-3	.	ASTALGYEQF
TRBJ1-2	TRBV15	.	DTSRDRRNYGYT
TRBJ2-2	TRBV20-1	TRBD1	SACDRVTNTGELF
.	TRBV20-1	TRBD2	SARDPRAGEETQY
TRBJ1-2	TRBV6-9	.	AHKGSPWYYGYT
TRBJ1-2	TRBV3-1	.	ASSQRAAGGYT
TRBJ2-7	TRBV29-1	TRBD2	SVAELAGEYEQY
TRBJ2-5	TRBV7-9	TRBD1	ASSFGTGASPGATQY
TRBJ2-7	TRBV4-3	.	ASSQDRGRDYEQY
TRBJ2-5	TRBV13	.	ASSLRVTGRTLETQY
TRBJ1-6	TRBV11-2	TRBD1	ASSLVGQTSPLH
TRBJ2-1	TRBV28	.	ASSLSTNPGYNEQF